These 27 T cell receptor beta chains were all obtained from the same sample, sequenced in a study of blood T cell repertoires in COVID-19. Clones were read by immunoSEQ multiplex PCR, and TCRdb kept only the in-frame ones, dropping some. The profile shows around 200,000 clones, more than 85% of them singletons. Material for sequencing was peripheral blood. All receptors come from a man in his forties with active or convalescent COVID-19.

The CDR3 DNA reads TGCGCCAGCAGCTTGTTCCAGGCGAACACTGAAGCTTTCTTT. Translating it yields CASSLFQANTEAFF. The gene calls are TRBV5-1 and TRBJ1-1, with no clear D. This CDR3 contains 14 residues. Trimming left V 1 base short and J 1 base short, with 8 bases between. In germline, CDR1 is SGHRS, CDR2 YFSETQ.

The CDR3 here is CASSRDRGGSPLHF. The CDR3 DNA reads as TGTGCCAGCAGCCGGGACAGGGGTGGTTCACCCCTCCACTTT. The chain joins TRBV14 to TRBJ1-6; 10 bases agree with TRBD1. In germline, CDR1 is SGHDN, CDR2 FVKESK. CDR3 length equals 14 residues. Trimming cost V 4 bases and J 9 bases; bases outside gene matches: 3.

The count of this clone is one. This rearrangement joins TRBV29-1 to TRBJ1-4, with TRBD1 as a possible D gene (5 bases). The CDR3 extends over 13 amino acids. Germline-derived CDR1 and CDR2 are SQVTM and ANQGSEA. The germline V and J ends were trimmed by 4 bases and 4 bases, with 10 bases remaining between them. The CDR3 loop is CSVVWGLNEKLFF. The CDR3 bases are TGCAGCGTTGTTTGGGGCCTTAATGAAAAACTGTTTTTT.

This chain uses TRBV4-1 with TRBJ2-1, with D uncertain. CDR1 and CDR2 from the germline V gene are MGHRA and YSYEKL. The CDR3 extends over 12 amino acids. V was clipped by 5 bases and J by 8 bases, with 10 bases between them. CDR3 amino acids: CASSSARYEQFF. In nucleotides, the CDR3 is TGCGCCAGCAGCTCCGCGCGGTATGAGCAGTTCTTC.

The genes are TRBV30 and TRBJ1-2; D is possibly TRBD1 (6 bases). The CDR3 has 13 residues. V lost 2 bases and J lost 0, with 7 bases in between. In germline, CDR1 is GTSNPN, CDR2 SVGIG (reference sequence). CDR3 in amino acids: CAWSSGANYGYTF. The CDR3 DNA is TGTGCCTGGAGTTCAGGGGCTAACTATGGCTACACCTTC.

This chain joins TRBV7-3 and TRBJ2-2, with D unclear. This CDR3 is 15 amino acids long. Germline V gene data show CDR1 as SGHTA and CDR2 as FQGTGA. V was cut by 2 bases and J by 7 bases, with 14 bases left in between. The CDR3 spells CASSLRSPYGGELFF. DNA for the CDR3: TGTGCCAGCAGCTTACGGTCCCCTTACGGCGGGGAGCTGTTTTTT.

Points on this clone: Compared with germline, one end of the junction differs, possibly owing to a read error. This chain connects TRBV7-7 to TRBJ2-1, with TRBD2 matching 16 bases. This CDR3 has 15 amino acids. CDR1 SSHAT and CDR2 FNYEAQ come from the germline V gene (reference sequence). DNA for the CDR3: TGTGCTAGCAGCCCCGGGACTAGCGGGGGGGAAGAGCAGTTCTTC. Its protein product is CASSPGTSGGEEQFF.

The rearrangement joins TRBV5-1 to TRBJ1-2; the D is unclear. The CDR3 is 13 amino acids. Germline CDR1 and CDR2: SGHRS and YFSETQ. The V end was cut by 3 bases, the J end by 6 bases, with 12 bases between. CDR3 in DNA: TGCGCCAGCAGCTCTCTTTTCGGGGATGGCTACACCTTC. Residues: CASSSLFGDGYTF.

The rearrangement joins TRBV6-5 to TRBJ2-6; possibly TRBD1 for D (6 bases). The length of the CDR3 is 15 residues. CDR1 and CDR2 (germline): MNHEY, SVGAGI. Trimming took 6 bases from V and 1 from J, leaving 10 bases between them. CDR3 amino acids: CASSSTGSGANVLTF. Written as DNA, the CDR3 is TGTGCCAGCAGCTCAACAGGGTCTGGGGCCAACGTCCTGACTTTC.

The CDR3 loop reads CASSISVLQAQAINQPQHF. CDR3 nucleotides: TGTGCCAGTAGTATTTCAGTCCTGCAGGCTCAAGCCATCAATCAGCCCCAGCATTTT. The rearrangement uses TRBV19 and TRBJ1-5; no firm D call. The germline V and J ends were trimmed by 3 bases and 3 bases, with 24 bases remaining between them. The CDR3 loop spans 19 amino acids. Germline CDR1 LNHDA, CDR2 SQIVND (reference sequence).

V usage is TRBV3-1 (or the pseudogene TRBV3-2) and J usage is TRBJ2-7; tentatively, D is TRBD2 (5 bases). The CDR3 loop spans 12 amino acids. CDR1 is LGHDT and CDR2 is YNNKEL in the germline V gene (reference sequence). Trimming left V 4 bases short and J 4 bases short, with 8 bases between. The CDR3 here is CASSRRRYEQYF. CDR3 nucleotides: TGTGCCAGCAGCCGCAGGAGGTACGAGCAGTACTTC.

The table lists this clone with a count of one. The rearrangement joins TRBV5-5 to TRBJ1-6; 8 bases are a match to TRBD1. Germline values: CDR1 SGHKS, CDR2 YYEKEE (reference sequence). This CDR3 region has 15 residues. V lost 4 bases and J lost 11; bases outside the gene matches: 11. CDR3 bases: TGTGCCAGCAGCACGGCGCCAGGGGGCATTGCACCCCTCCACTTT. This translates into CASSTAPGGIAPLHF.

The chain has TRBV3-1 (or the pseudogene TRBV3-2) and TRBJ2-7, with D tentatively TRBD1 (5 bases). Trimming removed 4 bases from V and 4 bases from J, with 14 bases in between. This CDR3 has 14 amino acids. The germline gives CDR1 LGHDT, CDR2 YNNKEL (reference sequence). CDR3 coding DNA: TGTGCCAGCAGCCCCGCCAGGGTAGGATACGAGCAGTACTTC. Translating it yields CASSPARVGYEQYF.

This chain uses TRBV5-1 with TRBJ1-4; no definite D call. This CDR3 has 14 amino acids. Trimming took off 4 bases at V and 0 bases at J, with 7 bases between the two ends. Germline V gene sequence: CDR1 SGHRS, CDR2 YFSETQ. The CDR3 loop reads CASSLRATNEKLFF. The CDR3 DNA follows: TGCGCCAGCAGCCTACGTGCAACTAATGAAAAACTGTTTTTT. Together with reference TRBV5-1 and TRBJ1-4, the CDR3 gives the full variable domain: KAGVTQTPRYLIKTRGQQVTLSCSPISGHRSVSWYQQTPGQGLQFLFEYFSETQRNKGNFPGRFSGRQFSNSRSEMNVSTLELGDSALYLCASSLRATNEKLFFGSGTQLSVL.

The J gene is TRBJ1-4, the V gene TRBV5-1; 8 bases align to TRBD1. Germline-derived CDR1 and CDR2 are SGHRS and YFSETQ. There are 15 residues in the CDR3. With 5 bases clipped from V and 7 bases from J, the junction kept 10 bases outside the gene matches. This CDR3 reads CASRLLQGAGEKLFF. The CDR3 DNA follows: TGCGCCAGCAGGCTTCTTCAGGGGGCCGGTGAAAAACTGTTTTTT.

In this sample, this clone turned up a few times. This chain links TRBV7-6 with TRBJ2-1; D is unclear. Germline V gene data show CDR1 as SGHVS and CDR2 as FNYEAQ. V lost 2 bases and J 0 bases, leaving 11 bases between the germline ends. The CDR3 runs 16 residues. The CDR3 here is CASSLSVIRSYNEQFF. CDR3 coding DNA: TGTGCCAGCAGCTTAAGCGTCATCCGCTCCTACAATGAGCAGTTCTTC.

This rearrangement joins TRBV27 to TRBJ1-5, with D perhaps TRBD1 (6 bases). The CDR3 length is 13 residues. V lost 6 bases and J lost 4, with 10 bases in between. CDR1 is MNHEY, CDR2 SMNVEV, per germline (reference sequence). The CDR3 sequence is CASSSDRNQPQHF. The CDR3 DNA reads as TGTGCCAGCAGCTCAGACAGGAATCAGCCCCAGCATTTT.

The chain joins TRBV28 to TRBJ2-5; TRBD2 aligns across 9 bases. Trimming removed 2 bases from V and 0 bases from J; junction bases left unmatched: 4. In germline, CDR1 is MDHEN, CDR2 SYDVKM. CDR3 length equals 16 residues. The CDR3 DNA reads TGTGCCAGCAGTTTAATCGGGACTAGCAACCAAGAGACCCAGTACTTC. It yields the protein CASSLIGTSNQETQYF.

The CDR3 sequence is CASSLGLAGSTGELFF. The CDR3 DNA follows: TGTGCCAGCAGCCTAGGACTAGCGGGGAGCACCGGGGAGCTGTTTTTT. The chain joins TRBV5-4 to TRBJ2-2, with TRBD2 identical over 12 bases. The CDR3 has 16 amino acids. Germline loops: CDR1 SGHNT, CDR2 YYREEE (reference sequence). The V and J ends lost 4 bases and 4 bases, in that order; junction bases with no gene match: 5.

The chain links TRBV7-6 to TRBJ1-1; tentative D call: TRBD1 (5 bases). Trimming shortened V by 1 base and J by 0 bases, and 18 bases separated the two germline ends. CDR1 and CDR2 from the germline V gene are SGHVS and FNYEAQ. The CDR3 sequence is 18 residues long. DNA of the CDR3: TGTGCCAGCAGCTTAGGCCTGACGGGGGACCTCATGAACACTGAAGCTTTCTTT. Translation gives CASSLGLTGDLMNTEAFF.

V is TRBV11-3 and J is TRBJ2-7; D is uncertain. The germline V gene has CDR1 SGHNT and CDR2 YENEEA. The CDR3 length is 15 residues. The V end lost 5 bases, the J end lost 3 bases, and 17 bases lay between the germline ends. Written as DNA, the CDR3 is TGTGCCAGCAGCCAATCCCACAGCCCAAACTACGAGCAGTACTTC. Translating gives CASSQSHSPNYEQYF.

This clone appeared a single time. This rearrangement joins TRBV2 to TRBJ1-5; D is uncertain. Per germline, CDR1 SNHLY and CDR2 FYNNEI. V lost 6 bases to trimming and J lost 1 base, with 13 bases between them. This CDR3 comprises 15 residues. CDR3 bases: TGTGCCAGCAGCCCACCCGAGGGAAGCAATCAGCCCCAGCATTTT. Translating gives CASSPPEGSNQPQHF.

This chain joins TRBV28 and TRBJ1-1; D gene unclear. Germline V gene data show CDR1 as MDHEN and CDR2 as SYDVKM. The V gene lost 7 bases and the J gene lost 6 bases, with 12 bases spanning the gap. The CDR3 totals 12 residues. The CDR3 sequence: CASNPPLAEAFF. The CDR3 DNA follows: TGTGCCAGCAACCCCCCTTTAGCTGAAGCTTTCTTT.

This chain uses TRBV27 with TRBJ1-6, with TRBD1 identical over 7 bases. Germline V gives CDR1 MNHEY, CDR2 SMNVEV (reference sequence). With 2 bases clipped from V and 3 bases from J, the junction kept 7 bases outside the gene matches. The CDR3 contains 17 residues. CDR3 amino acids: CASSLRGQLFYNSPLHF. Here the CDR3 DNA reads TGTGCCAGCAGTTTAAGGGGACAGTTGTTCTATAATTCACCCCTCCACTTT.

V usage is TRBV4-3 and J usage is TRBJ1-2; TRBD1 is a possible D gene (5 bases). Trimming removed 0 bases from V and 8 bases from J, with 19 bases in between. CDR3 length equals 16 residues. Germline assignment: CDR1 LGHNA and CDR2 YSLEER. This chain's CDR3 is CASSQESQGGVMGYTF. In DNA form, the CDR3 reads TGCGCCAGCAGCCAAGAAAGTCAGGGTGGAGTAATGGGCTACACCTTC.

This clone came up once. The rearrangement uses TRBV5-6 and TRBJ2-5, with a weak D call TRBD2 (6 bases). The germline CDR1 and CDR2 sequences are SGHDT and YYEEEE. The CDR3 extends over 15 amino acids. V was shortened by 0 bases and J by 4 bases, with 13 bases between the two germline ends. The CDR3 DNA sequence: TGTGCCAGCAGCTTGGGGACTAACGGGTTAGAGACCCAGTACTTC. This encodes CASSLGTNGLETQYF.

CDR3 nucleotide sequence: TGTGCCAGCAGCTTGTCTCGCACTGAAGCTTTCTTT. This codes for CASSLSRTEAFF. The chain employs TRBV11-2 and TRBJ1-1; D gene ambiguous. The germline V gene encodes CDR1 SGHAT and CDR2 FQNNGV. CDR3 length equals 12 residues. V lost 3 bases and J 4 bases, leaving 6 bases between the germline ends. Filled out from reference TRBV11-2 and TRBJ1-1, the complete variable domain reads EAGVAQSPRYKIIEKRQSVAFWCNPISGHATLYWYQQILGQGPKLLIQFQNNGVVDDSQLPKDRFSAERLKGVDSTLKIQPAKLEDSAVYLCASSLSRTEAFFGQGTRLTVV.